The entry below gives a single T cell receptor (beta chain) sequence along with its context. Participants were aged roughly 18 to 100 years from more than 20 US areas. Individuals in the exposed group had encountered a COVID-19 case within 2 weeks preceding study entry. In the study's own analysis: Nucleated cell number was recorded as an estimate derived from reference gene primer amplification. Only in-frame clones appear in the TCRdb table, and some are missing; sequencing was by immunoSEQ multiplex PCR. V, J and clone size are taken as reported in that table, and D and trimming were inferred from the DNA itself. Of roughly 400,000 clones detected, 70% to 90% appear once; the ten largest clones hold roughly 1.4%. This sample stems from a study of blood T cell repertoires in COVID-19. The CDR3 covers 19 residues.

The clonotype originates from a young woman who had been exposed to COVID-19. Sequenced sample: PBMCs or T cells enriched from blood (not recorded which). This chain uses TRBV21-1 with TRBJ2-3; the table's D call TRBD1 went unverified against the DNA. TRBV21-1 is flagged as a pseudogene. In DNA form, the CDR3 reads TGTGCCAGCAGCAAATGGCTTAAGACAGACTTCTCTAGCACAGATACGCAGTATTTT. Translated: CASSKWLKTDFSSTDTQYF.